Given below is one T cell receptor beta chain in context. This clone has a single count. This clone's antigen is unknown. Base qualities are not recorded, but no much larger clone differs from it by a single base. V gives up 7 bases and J gives up 2 bases, and the segment between their germline ends measures 21 bases. Including the terminal cysteine and phenylalanine, the CDR3 comprises 18 residues. Of all the DNA, just the CDR3 is kept, 54 bases in frame from base 1. Per the germline V gene, SGHTA is the CDR1 and FQGNSA is the CDR2. To prepare the library, the immunoSEQ multiplex PCR assay was applied. The multiplex PCR relied on a mix of 60 forward primers for TCR Vbeta segments and 13 reverse primers for TCR Jbeta segments. The CDR3 region of rearranged TCR beta genes was amplified from genomic DNA by a multiplex PCR assay. The Illumina HiSeq System was used to sequence the amplified TCR beta libraries as 87-base-pair reads. In the source study's methods: In a later analysis, 80 million or so unique TCR beta chains were counted across the 650 to 750 repertoires, and approximately 9.9 million of these chains were shared by at least two donors. To remove PCR and sequencing errors, raw reads were error-corrected and collapsed into unique sequences using a nearest-neighbor algorithm that merged closely related sequences. To assign V, D and J gene segments, CDR3 sequences were aligned to IMGT reference sequences. For a sequence to be retained, at least a six-nucleotide match to both a V gene segment and a J gene segment was required. A rearrangement counted as productive if the CDR3 had no stop codons and remained in frame with V and J, and every other rearrangement counted as non-productive. Following IMGT convention, CDR3 was defined as the stretch from the second conserved V-encoded cysteine up to the conserved J-encoded phenylalanine. Sequences without an unambiguous match to a single V gene segment were excluded from the earlier analysis of approximately 600 of the donors. An earlier analysis of 587 of the donors called V segments functional above 56.7% productive rearrangements and segregating when the between-donor standard deviation exceeded 5%. A statistical classification framework was built to diagnose cytomegalovirus status from the catalog of TCR beta chain sequences. In a later analysis, V and J genes were assigned by comparing TCR nucleotide sequences against IMGT/GENE-DB human TR gene sequences. The TCRdist pipeline was used in a later analysis to assign CDR3 sequences and most-parsimonious VDJ recombination scenarios. In a later analysis, every TCR beta chain was defined by the combination of its CDR3 amino acid sequence and its V-gene family, and reads without a unique V-gene family were dropped. To address suspected cross-contamination and a sequencing artifact, a later analysis removed approximately 600 highly shared, low-generation-probability nucleotide sequences. A later analysis calculated a clonal expansion index for each public chain from normalized within-repertoire ranks of inferred template counts. Generation probabilities in a later analysis came from a VDJ recombination model fitted to out-of-frame rearrangements, and those results were checked against IGoR. A later analysis scored TCR-TCR, TCR-HLA and TCR-CMV co-occurrence with hypergeometric tests, applying a repertoire-size bias correction to TCR pairs. To estimate false discovery rates, a later analysis permuted the HLA or CMV assignments 20 times. In a later analysis, co-occurring TCRs were grouped using DBSCAN, and TCRdist sequence similarity was added for clustering within HLA-allele-positive subsets. Co-occurrence clustering excluded repertoires with fewer than 30,000 or more than 120,000 public chains, plus five with anomalous nucleotide sharing. This immuneACCESS table, as held by TCRdb, lists in-frame sequences with V and J called but not all clones. Of the missing ones, under half trace to an unresolved V gene in checked studies; the others have no known cause. Clonal size and the V and J genes are those of that table, whereas D and trimming came from the DNA. Present in this sample are roughly 130,000 clones, about 78% of which were seen just once. About 3% of the sample comes from the top ten.

In total, roughly 670 healthy bone marrow donors made up the cohort. At the time of sampling, all cohort members were nominally healthy, though unrecorded immune exposures were likely present. Of the 700 or so cohort members, approximately 300 had positive CMV serostatus and just over 350 had negative CMV serostatus, and CMV serostatus was not recorded for the donor. A peripheral blood sample was provided by each donor, and peripheral blood mononuclear cells were used for TCR beta sequencing. Genomic DNA was extracted from the blood cell samples with the Qiagen DNeasy Blood Extraction Kit. The data stem from a study of cytomegalovirus exposure and HLA in healthy donors (dated by TCRdb to about 2017). As for the study more broadly: In an earlier analysis of roughly 590 of the donors, approximately 300 Gb of sequence data and roughly 100 million unique TCR beta sequences from about 179 million T cells were reported. An early release that covered more than 550 HLA-typed donors contained approximately 300 gigabases of sequencing data and around 80 million unique TCR sequences. The genetic ancestry cluster associated with self-reported Caucasian donors included about 84% of the 350 to 500 genotyped donors. The study aimed to test whether signatures of past pathogen exposure could be identified by cataloging public T cell receptors. The study used immunosequencing to profile the T cell repertoires of hundreds of subjects and linked those repertoires to cytomegalovirus serostatus. A separate validation cohort of 100 to 150 different subjects was used in addition to the 666-subject first cohort. The study combined high-throughput TCR immunosequencing, statistical association of individual TCRs with disease status, and machine learning to predict cytomegalovirus infection status. In a later analysis, previously published TCR beta repertoires from 670 or so donors were re-analyzed and high-resolution HLA genotyping was added so that TCR occurrence patterns could be studied. The later analysis used no new phenotypic data to find candidate immune exposures, relying instead on TCR beta sequences and their occurrence across donors. In an earlier analysis of 550 to 700 of the donors, high-throughput TCR beta sequencing was used to judge whether each TCR beta V gene segment behaved as functional or pseudogenic. Donor age, sex, ethnicity and CMV serostatus were collected together with the repertoire data. Genome-wide SNP genotypes for about 65% of the roughly 700 donors were used in a later genetic analysis, which treated that subset as a discovery cohort. Every repertoire in the discovery cohort had been generated on one and the same sequencing platform. HLA typing included class I and class II loci at four-digit resolution. The number of typed donors differed by locus: roughly 629-630 for A, B, C, DRB1 and DQB1; 500 to 550 for DQA1; fewer than 610 for DPA1; and about 450 for DPB1. Four or five DR-DQ haplotypes were treated as single units for association and clustering because of strong linkage in the cohort. Across about 380 genotyped donors of the cohort, an average of roughly 200,000 unique TCR beta nucleotide sequences per donor were sequenced, and roughly a sixth of those sequences were non-productive. Points the paper makes about the study in general: In a later analysis, most CMV-associated TCR beta chains were found to appear HLA-restricted, with HLA associations seemingly driven largely by CMV exposure. A few of the identified cytomegalovirus-associated TCR beta chains were confirmed in vitro to be specific for cytomegalovirus antigens. Most TCR sequences were seen in very few donors, while some public TCRs were found in many individuals. An association between a missense DCLRE1C variant and V-gene and J-gene trimming of TCR beta chains was found in a later genetic analysis and replicated in an independent cohort. A group of highly shared sequence variants was considered likely to be a technical artifact of the sequencing pipeline. Because HLA typing was unavailable for some donors at each locus, only the typed subset was used in association tests. In a later analysis, the rate of TCR association differed among HLA loci, with DRB1 alleles having the most associated TCRs and HLA-C alleles having the fewest. Several of the top co-occurrence clusters appeared to be linked to parvovirus B19, influenza, CMV and Epstein-Barr virus, according to a later analysis. The study listed 150 to 200 TCR beta chains as associated with cytomegalovirus. A further reported finding was that TCR beta sequences accurately predicted the HLA-A and HLA-B alleles for most subjects in the first cohort. The presence/absence analyses assumed that sequencing depth was roughly uniform across donors, and that assumption may not be true. In an earlier analysis of some 500 of the donors, most TCR beta V segments were observed in productive rearrangements about 87% or about 30% of the time, broadly matching IMGT annotations. A later analysis found that HLA-associated TCR beta chains were more clonally expanded and had lower generation probabilities than equally common non-associated chains. Linkage disequilibrium might explain the correlated functional status among segregating V segments, but an unknown experimental factor could not be excluded. The classifier was reported to diagnose cytomegalovirus status with high specificity and sensitivity in both the original and validation cohorts. Approximately 18 rarely observed V segments, including chromosome 9 orphons, were excluded from the earlier analysis of several hundred of the donors because counts were too low. The 87-base-pair reads could not distinguish some IMGT-functional V segments, including TRBV6-2 and TRBV6-3, so those segments were excluded. When HLA alleles, especially DR and DQ, strongly co-occurred, TCR associations were difficult to assign to individual alleles. The cohort was sequenced for TCR beta chains only, and without alpha or paired-chain data the features that could be detected were limited. For the cohort, immune exposure information was limited to CMV serostatus. At a false discovery rate of 0.05, a later analysis linked around 15,000 TCR beta sequences to specific HLA alleles. Compared with the approximately 600-donor mean, donors in an Asian-associated ancestry cluster had fewer N-insertions in productive TCRs, according to a later genetic analysis. The authors suggested that the approach could potentially be extended to other disease states and immunological phenotypes.

Sequencing input: PBMCs. The origin of this receptor is a human donor in good health. Recombination linked TRBV7-2 to TRBJ2-6; TRBD1 is possibly the D segment (6 matching bases). The DNA sequence is TGTGCCAGCACCCCCCCAGGGGTAGGGAGTCCTGGGGCCAACGTCCTGACTTTC. This encodes CASTPPGVGSPGANVLTF.